The subject of this entry is one TCR beta chain. Its antigen is still unknown. Germline CDR1 MNHNY, CDR2 SVGAGI (reference sequence). The CDR3 is 16 amino acids. Between the trimmed V and J ends, which lost 0 bases and 6 bases, there was a span of 14 bases. By 5'RACE template switching, TCR cDNA was produced, with a universal primer site and UMIs added in the process. TCRdb analysed the 5' RACE reads with MiXCR anew, one entry per CDR3 protein. Altogether 60,000 to 85,000 distinct CDR3 sequences are present, around 6.5% being singletons, with the ten largest covering under 45%. The source of the sample is a study of T cells after yellow fever vaccination. For the study at large: SMART-Seq v4 Ultra Low Input handled preparation of low-cell-number fractions.

The study, taken as a whole, reports: Though weaker, the secondary response peaked faster, on day 5 versus 15.

The starting material was CD8+ T cells sorted from PBMCs, obtained 5 to 6 days after the first yellow fever vaccination. This TCR was recovered from a man between 18 and 29 years old who received the YFV17D yellow fever vaccine. The rearrangement joins TRBV6-6 to TRBJ2-2, with D maybe TRBD2 (6 bases). The CDR3 here is CASSYSEDYHPGELFF. The CDR3 region has the DNA TGTGCCAGCAGTTACTCAGAGGACTATCATCCCGGGGAGCTGTTTTTT.